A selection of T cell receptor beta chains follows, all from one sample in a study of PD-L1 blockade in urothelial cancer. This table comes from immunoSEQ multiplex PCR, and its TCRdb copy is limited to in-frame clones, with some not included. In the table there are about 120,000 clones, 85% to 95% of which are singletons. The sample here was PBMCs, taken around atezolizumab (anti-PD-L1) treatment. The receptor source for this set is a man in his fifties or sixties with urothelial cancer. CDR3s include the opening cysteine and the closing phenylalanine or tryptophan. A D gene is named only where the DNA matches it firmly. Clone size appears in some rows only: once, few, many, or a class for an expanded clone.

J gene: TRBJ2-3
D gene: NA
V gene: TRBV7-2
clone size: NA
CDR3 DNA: TGTGCCAGCAGCTTAGCTTTCGACACGTTCAGCACAGATACGCAGTATTTT
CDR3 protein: CASSLAFDTFSTDTQYF

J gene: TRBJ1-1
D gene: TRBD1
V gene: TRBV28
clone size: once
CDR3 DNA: TGTGCCAGCACCGACAGGGGGCGTGAAGCTTTCTTT
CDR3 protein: CASTDRGREAFF

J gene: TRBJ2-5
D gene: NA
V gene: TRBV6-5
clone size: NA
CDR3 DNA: TGTGCCAGCAGTTACTCAGTGGGACAACAAGAGACCCAGTACTTC
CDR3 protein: CASSYSVGQQETQYF

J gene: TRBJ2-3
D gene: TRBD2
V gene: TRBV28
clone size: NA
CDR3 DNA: TGTGCCAGCAGTCTAGAGCGGGGGTATAGCACAGATACGCAGTATTTT
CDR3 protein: CASSLERGYSTDTQYF

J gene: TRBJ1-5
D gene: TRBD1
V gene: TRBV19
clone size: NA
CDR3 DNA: TGTGCCAGTAGTAATTTGAGGGGACAGGGCGATCAGCCCCAGCATTTT
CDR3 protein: CASSNLRGQGDQPQHF

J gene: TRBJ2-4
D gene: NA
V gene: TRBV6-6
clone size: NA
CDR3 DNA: TGTGCCAGCAGTTACCAGCGCGGTGCCAAAAACATTCAGTACTTC
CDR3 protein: CASSYQRGAKNIQYF

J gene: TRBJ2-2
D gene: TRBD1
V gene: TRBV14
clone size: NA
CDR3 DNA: TGTGCCAGCAGCCAAGGAACCGGGACAGGGTTCGCCGGGGAGCTGTTTTTT
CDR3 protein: CASSQGTGTGFAGELFF

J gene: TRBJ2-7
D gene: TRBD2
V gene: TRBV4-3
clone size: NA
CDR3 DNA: TGCGCCAGCAGCCAGGGACTAGCGGGGACCTACGAGCAGTACTTC
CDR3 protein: CASSQGLAGTYEQYF

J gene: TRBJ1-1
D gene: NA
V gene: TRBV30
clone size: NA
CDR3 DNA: TGTGCCTGGAGTGTTAAGAGGGGAGGCACTGAAGCTTTCTTT
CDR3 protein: CAWSVKRGGTEAFF

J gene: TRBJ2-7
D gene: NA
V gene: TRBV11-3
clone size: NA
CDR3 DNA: TGTGCCAGCAGCTTAGATCGGTCTAGCAGATACGAGCAGTACTTC
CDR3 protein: CASSLDRSSRYEQYF

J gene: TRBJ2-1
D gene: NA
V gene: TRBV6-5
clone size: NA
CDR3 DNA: TGTGCCAGCAGTTACACACAGGGCCCCCACAATGAGCAGTTCTTC
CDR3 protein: CASSYTQGPHNEQFF

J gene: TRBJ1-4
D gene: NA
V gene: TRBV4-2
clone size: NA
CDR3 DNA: TGTGCCAGCAGCCAAGATGAGGCAGCAACTAATGAAAAACTGTTTTTT
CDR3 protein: CASSQDEAATNEKLFF

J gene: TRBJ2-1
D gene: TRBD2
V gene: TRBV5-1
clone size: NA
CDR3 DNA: TGCGCCAGCAGCTTGGACGGGACTAGGCACAATGAGCAGTTCTTC
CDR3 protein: CASSLDGTRHNEQFF

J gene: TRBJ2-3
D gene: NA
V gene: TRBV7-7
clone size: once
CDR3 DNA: TGTGCCAGCAGCGCCGGGGATACGCAGTATTTT
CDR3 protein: CASSAGDTQYF

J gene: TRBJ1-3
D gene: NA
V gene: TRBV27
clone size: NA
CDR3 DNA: TGTGCCAGCACGCGCTCCTCTGGAAACACCATATATTTT
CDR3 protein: CASTRSSGNTIYF

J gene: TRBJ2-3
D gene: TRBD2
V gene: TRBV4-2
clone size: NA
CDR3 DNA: TGTGCCAGCAGCCAAGATCGGCTAGCGGGAGGGCCAGCGTATTTT
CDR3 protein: CASSQDRLAGGPAYF

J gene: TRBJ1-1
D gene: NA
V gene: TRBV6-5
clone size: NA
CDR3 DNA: TGTGCCAGCAGTTACGGGTTCGGGTCAATGGCTTTCTTT
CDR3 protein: CASSYGFGSMAFF

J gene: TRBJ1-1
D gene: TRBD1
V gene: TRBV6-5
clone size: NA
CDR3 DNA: TGTGCCAGTGGGACAGGGGGCGCCCGGACTGAAGCTTTCTTT
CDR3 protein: CASGTGGARTEAFF

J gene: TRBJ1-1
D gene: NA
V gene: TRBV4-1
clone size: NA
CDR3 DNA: TGCGCCAGCAGCCAGGACCGACAGACTGAAGCTTTCTTT
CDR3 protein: CASSQDRQTEAFF

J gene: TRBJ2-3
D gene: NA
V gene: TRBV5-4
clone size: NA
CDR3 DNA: TGTGCCAGCAGCTTGGATTATAGCACAGATACGCAGTATTTT
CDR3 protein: CASSLDYSTDTQYF

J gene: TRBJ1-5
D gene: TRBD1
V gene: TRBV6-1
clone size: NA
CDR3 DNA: TGTGCCAGCAGAGAACAGGGGGCAAGGAATCAGCCCCAGCATTTT
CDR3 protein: CASREQGARNQPQHF

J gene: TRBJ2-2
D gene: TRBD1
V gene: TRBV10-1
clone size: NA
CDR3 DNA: TGCGCCAGCAGGGAAATAGACAGGGGGGCGCTGGACACCGGGGAGCTGTTTTTT
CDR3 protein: CASREIDRGALDTGELFF

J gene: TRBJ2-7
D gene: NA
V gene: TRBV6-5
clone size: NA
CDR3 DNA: TGTGCCAGCAGTTACGCGGTAAGTGAGCAGTACTTC
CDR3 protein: CASSYAVSEQYF

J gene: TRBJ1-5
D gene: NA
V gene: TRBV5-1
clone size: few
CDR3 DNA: TGCGCCAGCAGCTCAGGCGATAGCAATCAGCCCCAGCATTTT
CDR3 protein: CASSSGDSNQPQHF

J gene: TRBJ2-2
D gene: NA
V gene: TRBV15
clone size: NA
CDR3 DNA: TGTGCCACCAGCAGGATACAGGTAGTCACCGGGGAGCTGTTTTTT
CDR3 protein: CATSRIQVVTGELFF

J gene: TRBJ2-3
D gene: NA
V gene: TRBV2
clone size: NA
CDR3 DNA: TGTGCCAGCAGTGACCGACTAGTCGCAGATACGCAGTATTTT
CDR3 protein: CASSDRLVADTQYF

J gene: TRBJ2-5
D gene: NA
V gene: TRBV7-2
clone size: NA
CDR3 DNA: TGTGCCAGCAGCTTGGTGGCTCAAGAGACCCAGTACTTC
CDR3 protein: CASSLVAQETQYF

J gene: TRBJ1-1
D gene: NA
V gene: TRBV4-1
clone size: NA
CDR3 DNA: TGCGCCAGCAGCCAAGATTATGAGGTAAGAGCTTTCTTT
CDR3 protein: CASSQDYEVRAFF

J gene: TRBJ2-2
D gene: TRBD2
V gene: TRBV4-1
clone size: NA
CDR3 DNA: TGCGCCAGCAGCCAAGGGGTAGCGGGAGCGAACACCGGGGAGCTGTTTTTT
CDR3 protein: CASSQGVAGANTGELFF

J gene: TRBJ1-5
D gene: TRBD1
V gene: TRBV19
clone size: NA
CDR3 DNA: TGTGCCAGTAGTACCAGGGGGTTGGATCAGCCCCAGCATTTT
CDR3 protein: CASSTRGLDQPQHF

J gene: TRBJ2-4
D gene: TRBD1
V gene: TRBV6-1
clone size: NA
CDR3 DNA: TGTGCCAGCATCAAGGACAGGGGAGCCAAAAACATTCAGTACTTC
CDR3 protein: CASIKDRGAKNIQYF